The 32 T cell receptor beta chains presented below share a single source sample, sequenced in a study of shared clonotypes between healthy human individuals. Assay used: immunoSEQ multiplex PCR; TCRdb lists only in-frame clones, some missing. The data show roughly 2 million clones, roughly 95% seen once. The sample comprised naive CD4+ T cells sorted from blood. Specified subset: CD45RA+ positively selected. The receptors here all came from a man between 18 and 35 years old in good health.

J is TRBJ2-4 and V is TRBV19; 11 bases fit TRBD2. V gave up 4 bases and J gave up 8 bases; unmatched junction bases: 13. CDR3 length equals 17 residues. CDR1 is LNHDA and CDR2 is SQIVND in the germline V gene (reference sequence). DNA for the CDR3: TGTGCCAGTAGTAGGTCCACTAGCGGGAGTATAGGGGACATTCAGTACTTC. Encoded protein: CASSRSTSGSIGDIQYF. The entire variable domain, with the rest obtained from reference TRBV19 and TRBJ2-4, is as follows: DGGITQSPKYLFRKEGQNVTLSCEQNLNHDAMYWYRQDPGQGLRLIYYSQIVNDFQKGDIAEGYSVSREKKESFPLTVTSAQKNPTAFYLCASSRSTSGSIGDIQYFGAGTRLSVL.

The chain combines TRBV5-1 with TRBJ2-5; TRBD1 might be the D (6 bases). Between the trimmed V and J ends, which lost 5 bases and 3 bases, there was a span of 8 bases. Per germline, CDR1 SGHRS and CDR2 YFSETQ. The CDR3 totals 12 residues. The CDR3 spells CASRQGKETQYF. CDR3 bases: TGCGCCAGCAGACAGGGTAAAGAGACCCAGTACTTC.

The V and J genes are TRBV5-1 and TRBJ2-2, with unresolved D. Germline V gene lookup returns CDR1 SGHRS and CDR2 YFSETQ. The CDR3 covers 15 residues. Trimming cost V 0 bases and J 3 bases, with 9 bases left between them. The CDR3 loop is CASSLGSADTGELFF. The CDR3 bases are TGCGCCAGCAGCTTGGGGAGTGCAGACACCGGGGAGCTGTTTTTT.

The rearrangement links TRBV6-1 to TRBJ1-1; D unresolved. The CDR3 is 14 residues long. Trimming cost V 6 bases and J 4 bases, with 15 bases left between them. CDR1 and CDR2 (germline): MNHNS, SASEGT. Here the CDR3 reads CASSDESWSTEAFF. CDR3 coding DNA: TGTGCCAGCAGCGACGAAAGTTGGAGCACTGAAGCTTTCTTT.

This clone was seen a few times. The CDR3 DNA is TGTGCCAGCAGCGTAGAAGGAGGGATCGGCACCGGGGAGCTGTTTTTT. Amino acid sequence: CASSVEGGIGTGELFF. The chain combines TRBV9 with TRBJ2-2; a weak D match, TRBD2 (6 bases). This CDR3 comprises 16 residues. Trimming stripped 0 bases from V and 4 bases from J, with 13 bases between. Per the germline V gene, CDR1 is SGDLS and CDR2 is YYNGEE.

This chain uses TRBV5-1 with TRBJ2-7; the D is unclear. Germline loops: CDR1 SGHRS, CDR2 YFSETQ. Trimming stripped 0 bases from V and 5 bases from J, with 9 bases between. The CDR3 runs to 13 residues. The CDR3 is CASSLDSLDEQYF. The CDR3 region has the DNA TGCGCCAGCAGCTTGGACAGTCTCGACGAGCAGTACTTC.

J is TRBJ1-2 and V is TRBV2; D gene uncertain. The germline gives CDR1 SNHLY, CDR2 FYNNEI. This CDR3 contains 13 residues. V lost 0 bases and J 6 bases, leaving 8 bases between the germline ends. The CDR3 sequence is CASSEAVSHGYTF. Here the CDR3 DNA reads TGTGCCAGCAGTGAAGCAGTGTCCCATGGCTACACCTTC.

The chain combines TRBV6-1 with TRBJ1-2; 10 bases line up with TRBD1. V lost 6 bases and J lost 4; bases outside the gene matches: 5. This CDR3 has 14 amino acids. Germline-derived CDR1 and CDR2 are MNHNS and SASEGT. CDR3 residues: CASSRTGGGYGYTF. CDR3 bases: TGTGCCAGCAGCCGGACAGGGGGGGGCTATGGCTACACCTTC.

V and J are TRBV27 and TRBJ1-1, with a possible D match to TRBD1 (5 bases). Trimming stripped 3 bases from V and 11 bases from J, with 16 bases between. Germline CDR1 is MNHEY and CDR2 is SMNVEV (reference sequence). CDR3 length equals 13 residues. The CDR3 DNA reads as TGTGCCAGCAGTTTTCGCCAGGGACGAAATGCTTTCTTT. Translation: CASSFRQGRNAFF.

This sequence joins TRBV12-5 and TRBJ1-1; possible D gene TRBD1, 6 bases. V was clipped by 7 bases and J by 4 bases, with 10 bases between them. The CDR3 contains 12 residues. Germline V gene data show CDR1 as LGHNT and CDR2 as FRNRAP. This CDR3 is CASAGDGTEAFF. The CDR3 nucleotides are TGTGCTAGTGCAGGGGACGGCACTGAAGCTTTCTTT.

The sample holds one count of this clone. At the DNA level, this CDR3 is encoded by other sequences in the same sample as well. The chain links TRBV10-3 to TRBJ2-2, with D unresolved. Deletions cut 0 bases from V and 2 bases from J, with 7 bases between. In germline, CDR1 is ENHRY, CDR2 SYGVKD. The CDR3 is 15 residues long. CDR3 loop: CAISESSGNTGELFF. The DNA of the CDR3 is TGTGCCATCAGTGAGTCTTCCGGTAACACCGGGGAGCTGTTTTTT.

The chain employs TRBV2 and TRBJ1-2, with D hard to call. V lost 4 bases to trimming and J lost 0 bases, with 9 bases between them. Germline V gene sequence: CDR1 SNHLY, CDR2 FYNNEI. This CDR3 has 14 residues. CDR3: CASSGEGPNYGYTF. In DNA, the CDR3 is TGTGCCAGCAGTGGAGAGGGCCCTAACTATGGCTACACCTTC.

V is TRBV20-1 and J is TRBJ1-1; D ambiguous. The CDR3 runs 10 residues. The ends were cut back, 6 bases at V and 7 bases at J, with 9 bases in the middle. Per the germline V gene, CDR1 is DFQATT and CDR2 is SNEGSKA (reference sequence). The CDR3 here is CSAYLFEAFF. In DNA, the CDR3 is TGCAGTGCCTACCTTTTTGAAGCTTTCTTT.

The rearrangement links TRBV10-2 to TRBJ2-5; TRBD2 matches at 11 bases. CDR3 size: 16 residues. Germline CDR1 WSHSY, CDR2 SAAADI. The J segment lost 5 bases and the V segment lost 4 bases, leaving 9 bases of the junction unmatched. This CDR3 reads CASSVGSGGAGETQYF. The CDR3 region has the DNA TGCGCCAGCAGTGTCGGTAGCGGGGGGGCTGGTGAGACCCAGTACTTC.

CDR3 bases: TGTGCCAGTAGTCTGGGGCGAGACTATGGCTACACCTTC. This translates into CASSLGRDYGYTF. This chain uses TRBV19 with TRBJ1-2, with TRBD1 as a possible D gene (5 bases). V was cut by 5 bases and J by 3 bases, with 10 bases left in between. The length of the CDR3 is 13 residues. Germline CDR1 reads LNHDA; CDR2 reads SQIVND (reference sequence).

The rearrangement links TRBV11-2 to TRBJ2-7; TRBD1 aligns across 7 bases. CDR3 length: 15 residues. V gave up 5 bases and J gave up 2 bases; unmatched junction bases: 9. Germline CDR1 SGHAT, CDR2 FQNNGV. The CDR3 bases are TGTGCCAGCAGCCCCCTAGAGGGGGCAGCCTACGAGCAGTACTTC. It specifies CASSPLEGAAYEQYF.

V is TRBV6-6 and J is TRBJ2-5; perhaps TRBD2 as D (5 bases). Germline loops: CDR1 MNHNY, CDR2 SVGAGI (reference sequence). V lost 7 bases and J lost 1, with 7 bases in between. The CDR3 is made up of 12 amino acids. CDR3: CASTEAQETQYF. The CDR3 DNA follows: TGTGCCAGCACGGAGGCCCAAGAGACCCAGTACTTC.

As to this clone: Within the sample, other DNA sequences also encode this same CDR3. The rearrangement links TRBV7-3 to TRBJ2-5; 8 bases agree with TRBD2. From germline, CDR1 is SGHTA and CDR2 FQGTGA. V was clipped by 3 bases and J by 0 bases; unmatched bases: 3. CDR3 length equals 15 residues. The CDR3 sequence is CASSFSGGNQETQYF. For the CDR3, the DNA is TGTGCCAGCAGCTTCTCGGGGGGGAACCAAGAGACCCAGTACTTC. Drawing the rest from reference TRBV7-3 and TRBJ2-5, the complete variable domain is GAGVSQTPSNKVTEKGKYVELRCDPISGHTALYWYRQSLGQGPEFLIYFQGTGAADDSGLPNDRFFAVRPEGSVSTLKIQRTERGDSAVYLCASSFSGGNQETQYFGPGTRLLVL.

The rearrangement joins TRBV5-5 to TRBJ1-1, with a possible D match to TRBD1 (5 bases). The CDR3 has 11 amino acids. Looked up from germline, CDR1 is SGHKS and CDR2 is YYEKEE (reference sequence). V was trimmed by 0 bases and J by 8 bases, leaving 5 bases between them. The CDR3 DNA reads TGTGCCAGCAGCTTGGAGGGGGAAGCTTTCTTT. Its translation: CASSLEGEAFF.

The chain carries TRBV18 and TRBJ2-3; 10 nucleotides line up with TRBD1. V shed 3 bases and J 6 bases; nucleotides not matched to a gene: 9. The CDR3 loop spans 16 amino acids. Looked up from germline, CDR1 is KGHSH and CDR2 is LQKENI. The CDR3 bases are TGTGCCAGCTCACCCCGGGACAGGGGTCCCCGGGATACGCAGTATTTT. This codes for CASSPRDRGPRDTQYF.

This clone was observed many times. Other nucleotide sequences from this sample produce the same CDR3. CDR3 loop: CASSPGQGSTDTQYF. For the CDR3, the DNA is TGTGCCAGCTCACCCGGACAGGGTAGCACAGATACGCAGTATTTT. The V call is TRBV18, the J call TRBJ2-3; 8 bases line up with TRBD1. Germline V gene data show CDR1 as KGHSH and CDR2 as LQKENI. J lost 0 bases, V lost 3 bases, and 2 bases had no gene match. The CDR3 has 15 residues.

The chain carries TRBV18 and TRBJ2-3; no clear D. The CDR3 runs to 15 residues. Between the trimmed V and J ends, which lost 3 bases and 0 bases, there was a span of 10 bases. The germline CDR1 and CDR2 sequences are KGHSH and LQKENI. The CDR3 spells CASSPAEISTDTQYF. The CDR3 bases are TGTGCCAGCTCACCGGCGGAAATTAGCACAGATACGCAGTATTTT. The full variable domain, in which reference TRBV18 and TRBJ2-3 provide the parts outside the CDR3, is NAGVMQNPRHLVRRRGQEARLRCSPMKGHSHVYWYRQLPEEGLKFMVYLQKENIIDESGMPKERFSAEFPKEGPSILRIQQVVRGDSAAYFCASSPAEISTDTQYFGPGTRLTVL.

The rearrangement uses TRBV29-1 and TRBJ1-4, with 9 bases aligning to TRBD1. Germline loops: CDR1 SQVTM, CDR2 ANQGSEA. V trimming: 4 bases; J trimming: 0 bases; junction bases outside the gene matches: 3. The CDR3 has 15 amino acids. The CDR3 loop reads CSVVRQGATNEKLFF. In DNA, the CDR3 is TGCAGCGTTGTAAGACAGGGGGCAACTAATGAAAAACTGTTTTTT.

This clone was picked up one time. The CDR3 region is CAWRAKGLAPYNEQFF. The CDR3 coding sequence is TGTGCCTGGAGAGCGAAAGGACTAGCGCCCTACAATGAGCAGTTCTTC. V gene TRBV30 combines with J gene TRBJ2-1; the match to TRBD2 covers 9 bases. The ends lost 3 bases at V and 2 bases at J; junction bases unmatched: 8. In germline, CDR1 is GTSNPN, CDR2 SVGIG (reference sequence). CDR3 size: 16 residues.

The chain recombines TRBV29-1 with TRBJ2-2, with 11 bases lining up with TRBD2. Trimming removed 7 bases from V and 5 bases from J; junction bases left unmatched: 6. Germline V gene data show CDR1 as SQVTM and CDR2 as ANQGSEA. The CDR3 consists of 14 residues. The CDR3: CSGLAGGRTGELFF. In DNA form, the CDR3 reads TGCAGCGGTCTAGCGGGAGGTAGGACCGGGGAGCTGTTTTTT.

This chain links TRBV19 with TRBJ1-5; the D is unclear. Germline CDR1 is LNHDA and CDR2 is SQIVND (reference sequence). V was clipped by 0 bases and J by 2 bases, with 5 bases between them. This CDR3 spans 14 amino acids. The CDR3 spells CASSIELGNQPQHF. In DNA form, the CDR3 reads TGTGCCAGTAGTATAGAACTGGGCAATCAGCCCCAGCATTTT.

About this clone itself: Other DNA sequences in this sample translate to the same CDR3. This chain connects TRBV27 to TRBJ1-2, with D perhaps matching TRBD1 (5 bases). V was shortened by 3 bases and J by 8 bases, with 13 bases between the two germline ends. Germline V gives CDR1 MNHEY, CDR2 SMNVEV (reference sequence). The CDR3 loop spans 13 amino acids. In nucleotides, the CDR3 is TGTGCCAGCAGTTTTCCCCAGGGAGACGGCTACACCTTC. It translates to CASSFPQGDGYTF.

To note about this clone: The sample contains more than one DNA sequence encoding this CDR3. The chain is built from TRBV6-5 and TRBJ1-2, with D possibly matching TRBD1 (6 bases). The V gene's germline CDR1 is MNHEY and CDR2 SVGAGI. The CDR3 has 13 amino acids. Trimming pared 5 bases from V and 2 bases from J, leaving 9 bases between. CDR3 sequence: CASSRDINYGYTF. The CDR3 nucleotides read TGTGCCAGCAGTCGGGACATCAACTATGGCTACACCTTC.

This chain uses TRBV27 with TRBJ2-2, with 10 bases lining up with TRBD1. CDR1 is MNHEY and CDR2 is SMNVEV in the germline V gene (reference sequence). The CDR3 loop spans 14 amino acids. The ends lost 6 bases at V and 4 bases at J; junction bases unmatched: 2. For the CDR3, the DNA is TGTGCCAGCAGATGGGACAGGGGCACCGGGGAGCTGTTTTTT. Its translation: CASRWDRGTGELFF.

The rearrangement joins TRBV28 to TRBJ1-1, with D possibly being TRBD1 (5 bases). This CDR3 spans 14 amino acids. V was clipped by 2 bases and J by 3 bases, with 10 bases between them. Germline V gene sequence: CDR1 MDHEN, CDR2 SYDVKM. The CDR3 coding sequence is TGTGCCAGCAGTTTAGCCGGGGGGGACACTGAAGCTTTCTTT. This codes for CASSLAGGDTEAFF.

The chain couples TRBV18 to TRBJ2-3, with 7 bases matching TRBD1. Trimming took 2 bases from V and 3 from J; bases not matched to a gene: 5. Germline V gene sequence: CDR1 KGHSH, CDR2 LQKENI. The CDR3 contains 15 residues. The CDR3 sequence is CASSPARGMTDTQYF. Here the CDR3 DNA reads TGTGCCAGCTCACCAGCCAGGGGGATGACAGATACGCAGTATTTT.

As DNA, the CDR3 is TGTGCCAGCAGTGCCCCACCCTCCTACGAGCAGTACTTC. It specifies CASSAPPSYEQYF. The chain is built from TRBV28 and TRBJ2-7; D is undetermined. Germline-derived CDR1 and CDR2 are MDHEN and SYDVKM. The CDR3 consists of 13 residues. The germline V and J ends were trimmed by 5 bases and 0 bases, with 8 bases remaining between them.